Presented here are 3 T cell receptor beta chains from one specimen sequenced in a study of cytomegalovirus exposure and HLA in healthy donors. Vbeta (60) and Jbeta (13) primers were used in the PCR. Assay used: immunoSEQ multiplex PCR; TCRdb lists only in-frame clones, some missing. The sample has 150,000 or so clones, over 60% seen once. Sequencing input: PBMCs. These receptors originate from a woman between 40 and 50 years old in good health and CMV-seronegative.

CDR3 in amino acids: CASSHGPSYGYTF. Written as DNA, the CDR3 is TGTGCCAGCAGCCACGGTCCTAGCTATGGCTACACCTTC. The rearrangement joins TRBV14 to TRBJ1-2; the D is unclear. Trimming cost V 3 bases and J 4 bases, with 9 bases left between them. The CDR3 has 13 amino acids. Per the germline V gene, CDR1 is SGHDN and CDR2 is FVKESK.

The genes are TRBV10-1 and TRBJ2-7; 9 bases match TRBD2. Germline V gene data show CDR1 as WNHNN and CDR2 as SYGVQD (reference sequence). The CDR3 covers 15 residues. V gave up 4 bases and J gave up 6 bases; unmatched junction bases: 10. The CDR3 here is CASSGISGGQGEQYF. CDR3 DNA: TGCGCCAGCAGTGGGATTAGCGGGGGCCAGGGCGAGCAGTACTTC.

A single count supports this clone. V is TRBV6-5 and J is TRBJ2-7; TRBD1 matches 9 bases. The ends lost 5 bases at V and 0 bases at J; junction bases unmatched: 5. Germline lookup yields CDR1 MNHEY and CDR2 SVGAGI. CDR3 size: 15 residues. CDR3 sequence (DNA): TGTGCCAGCAGTAAAGACAGGGGGACCTCCTACGAGCAGTACTTC. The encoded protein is CASSKDRGTSYEQYF.